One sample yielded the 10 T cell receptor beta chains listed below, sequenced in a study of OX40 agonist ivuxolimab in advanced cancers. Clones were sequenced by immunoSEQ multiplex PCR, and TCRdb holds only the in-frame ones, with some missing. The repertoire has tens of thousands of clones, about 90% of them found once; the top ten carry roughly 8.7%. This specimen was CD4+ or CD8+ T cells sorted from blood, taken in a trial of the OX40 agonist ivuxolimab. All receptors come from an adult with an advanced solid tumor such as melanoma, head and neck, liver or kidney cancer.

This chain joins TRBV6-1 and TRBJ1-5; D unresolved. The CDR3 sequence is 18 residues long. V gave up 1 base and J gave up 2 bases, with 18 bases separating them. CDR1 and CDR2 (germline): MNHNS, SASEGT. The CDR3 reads CASSEDLLWNTRNQPQHF. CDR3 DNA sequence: TGTGCCAGCAGTGAAGACCTATTATGGAACACCCGCAATCAGCCCCAGCATTTT.

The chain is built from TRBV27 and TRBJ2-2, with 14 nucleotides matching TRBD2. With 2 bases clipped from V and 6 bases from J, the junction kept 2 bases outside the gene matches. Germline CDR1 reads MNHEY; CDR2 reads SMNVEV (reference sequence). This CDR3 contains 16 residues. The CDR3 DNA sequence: TGTGCCAGCAGTTTACCGGGACTAGCGGGAGCCGGGGAGCTGTTTTTT. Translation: CASSLPGLAGAGELFF.

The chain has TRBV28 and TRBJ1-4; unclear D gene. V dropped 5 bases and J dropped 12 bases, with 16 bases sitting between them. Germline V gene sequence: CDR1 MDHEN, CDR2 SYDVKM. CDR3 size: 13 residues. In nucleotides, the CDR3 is TGTGCCAGCAGTCCTTTGGGTGGATTGCAACTGTTTTTT. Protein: CASSPLGGLQLFF.

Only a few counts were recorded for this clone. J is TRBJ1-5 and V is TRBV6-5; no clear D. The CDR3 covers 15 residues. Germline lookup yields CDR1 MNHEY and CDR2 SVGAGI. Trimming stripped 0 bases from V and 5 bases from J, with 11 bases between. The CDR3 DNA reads TGTGCCAGCAGTTACTCCGGAGACGGCTATCAGCCCCAGCATTTT. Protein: CASSYSGDGYQPQHF.

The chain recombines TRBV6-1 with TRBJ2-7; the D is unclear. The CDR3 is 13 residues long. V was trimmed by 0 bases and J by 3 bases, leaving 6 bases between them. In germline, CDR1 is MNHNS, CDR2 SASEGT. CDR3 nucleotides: TGTGCCAGCAGTGAAGCTGAGAGCTACGAGCAGTACTTC. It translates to CASSEAESYEQYF.

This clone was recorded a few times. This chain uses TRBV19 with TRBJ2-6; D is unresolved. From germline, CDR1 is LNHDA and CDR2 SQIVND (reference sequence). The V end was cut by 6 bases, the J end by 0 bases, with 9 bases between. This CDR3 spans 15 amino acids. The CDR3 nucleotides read TGTGCCAGTAGAACTCAGGTCTCTGGGGCCAACGTCCTGACTTTC. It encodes CASRTQVSGANVLTF.

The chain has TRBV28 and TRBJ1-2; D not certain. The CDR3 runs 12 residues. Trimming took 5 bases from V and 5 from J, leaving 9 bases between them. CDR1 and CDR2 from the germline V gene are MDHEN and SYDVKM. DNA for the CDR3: TGTGCCAGCAGTGCAGACCGATATGGCTACACCTTC. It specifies CASSADRYGYTF.

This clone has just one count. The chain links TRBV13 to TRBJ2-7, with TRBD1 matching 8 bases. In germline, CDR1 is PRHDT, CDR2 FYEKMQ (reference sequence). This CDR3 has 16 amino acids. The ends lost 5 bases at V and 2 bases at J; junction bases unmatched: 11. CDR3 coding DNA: TGTGCCAGCAGCATCTCGGGACAGGAATTAGCCTACGAGCAGTACTTC. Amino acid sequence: CASSISGQELAYEQYF.

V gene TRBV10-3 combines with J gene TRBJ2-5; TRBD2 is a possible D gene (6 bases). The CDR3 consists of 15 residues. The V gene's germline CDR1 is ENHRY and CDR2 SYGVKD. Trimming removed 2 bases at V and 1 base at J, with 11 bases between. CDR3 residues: CAISERAGSQETQYF. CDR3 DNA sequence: TGTGCCATCAGTGAGAGGGCCGGGAGCCAAGAGACCCAGTACTTC.

The CDR3 protein is CARSLAHGILRQYF. In DNA, the CDR3 is TGTGCCAGAAGCTTGGCACACGGGATCCTGCGGCAGTACTTC. The chain uses TRBV5-3 and TRBJ2-7, with a possible D match to TRBD2 (5 bases). TRBV5-3 is an ORF, with its function uncertain. CDR3 size: 14 residues. Trimming stripped 0 bases from V and 9 bases from J, with 16 bases between.